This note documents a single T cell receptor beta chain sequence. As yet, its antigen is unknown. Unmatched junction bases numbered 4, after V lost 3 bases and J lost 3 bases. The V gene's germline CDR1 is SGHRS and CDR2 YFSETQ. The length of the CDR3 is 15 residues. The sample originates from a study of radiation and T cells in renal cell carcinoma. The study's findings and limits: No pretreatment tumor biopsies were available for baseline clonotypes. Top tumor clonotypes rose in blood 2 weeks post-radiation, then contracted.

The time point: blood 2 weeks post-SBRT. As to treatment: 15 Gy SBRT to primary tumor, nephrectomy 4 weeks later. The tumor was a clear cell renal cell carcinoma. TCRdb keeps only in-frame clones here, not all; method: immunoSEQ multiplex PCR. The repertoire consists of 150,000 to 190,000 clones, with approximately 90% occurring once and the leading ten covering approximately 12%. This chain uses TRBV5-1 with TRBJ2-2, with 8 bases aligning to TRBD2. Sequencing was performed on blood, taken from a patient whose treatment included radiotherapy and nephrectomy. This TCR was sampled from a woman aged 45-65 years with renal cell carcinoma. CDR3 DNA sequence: TGCGCCAGCAGCTCGGGGGGGGCTCACACCGGGGAGCTGTTTTTT. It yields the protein CASSSGGAHTGELFF. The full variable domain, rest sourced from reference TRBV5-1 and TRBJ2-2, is KAGVTQTPRYLIKTRGQQVTLSCSPISGHRSVSWYQQTPGQGLQFLFEYFSETQRNKGNFPGRFSGRQFSNSRSEMNVSTLELGDSALYLCASSSGGAHTGELFFGEGSRLTVL.